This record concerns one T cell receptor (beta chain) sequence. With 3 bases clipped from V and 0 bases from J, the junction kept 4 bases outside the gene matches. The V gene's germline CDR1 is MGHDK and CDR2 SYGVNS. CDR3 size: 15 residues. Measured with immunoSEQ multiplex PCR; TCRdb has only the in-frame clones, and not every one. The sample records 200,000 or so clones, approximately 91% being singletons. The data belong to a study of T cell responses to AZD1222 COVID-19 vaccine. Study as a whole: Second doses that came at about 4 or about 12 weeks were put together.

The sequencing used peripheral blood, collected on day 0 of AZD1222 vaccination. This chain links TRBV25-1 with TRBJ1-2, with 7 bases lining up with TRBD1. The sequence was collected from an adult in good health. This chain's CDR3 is CASSEFTGANYGYTF. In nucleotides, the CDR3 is TGTGCCAGCAGTGAGTTTACAGGGGCTAACTATGGCTACACCTTC.